The rows below give T cell receptor beta chains drawn from one sample of a study of blood T cell repertoires in COVID-19. The table came from immunoSEQ multiplex PCR; TCRdb's copy has only in-frame clones and leaves some out. The sample yields about 110,000 clones, approximately 80% seen once. Material for sequencing was peripheral blood. The receptors derive from a woman in her sixties or seventies with acute or convalescent COVID-19. CDR3s leave out the opening cysteine and the closing phenylalanine or tryptophan. Some rows have no size entry. The others give once, few or many, or a class for an expanded clone.

>10|once|TRBV28
ASSPMRKEAF
>15|once|TRBV2
ASSFEMGLANTGELF
>12|NA|TRBV5-4
ASSLQGLNYGYT
>10|NA|TRBV2
ASSEVLEKLF
>13|NA|TRBV28
ASTPSRGLNSPLH
>11|NA|TRBV2
ASRADRAYEQY
>12|NA|TRBV10-3
AISEAANTGELF
>13|NA|TRBV19
ASSIAAGRSYGYT
>13|NA|TRBV6-6
ASSYWGGPDNEQF
>12|NA|TRBV7-3
ASSLLSTGPEQF
>13|NA|TRBV5-1
ASSFTGGKVTEAF
>13|NA|TRBV28
ASSLRGGGNQPQH
>14|NA|TRBV5-3
ARSPTDSLGDTEAF
>12|NA|TRBV28
ASMRTETGEKLF
>12|NA|TRBV18
ASSPGGLRNEQY
>14|NA|TRBV9
ASSASTGLSGNTIY
>13|few|TRBV7-2
ASSPYQMTGDGYT
>13|NA|TRBV5-1
ASSGGPRSTDTQY
>11|NA|TRBV2
ASSPHSGNTIY
>13|NA|TRBV11-2
ASSPGTGGWETQY
>16|NA|TRBV24-1
ATSDANPGQGSWETQY
>14|NA|TRBV5-1
ASSKGQGALTDTQY
>14|NA|TRBV5-4
ASSLPKRGGDNEQF
>12|NA|TRBV5-1
ASSLRQDYNEQF
>15|NA|TRBV5-1
ASSLTGTGSSYNEQF
>13|NA|TRBV27
ASSRTVTNNQPQH
>14|few|TRBV4-2
ASTPGLAGAGDTQY
>12|NA|TRBV14
ASSQDWASDTQY
>12|NA|TRBV6-5
ATQGSRNNSPLH
>12|NA|TRBV6-2/TRBV6-3
ASSPLGAGTEAF
>12|NA|TRBV18
ASSPPENRYEQY
>12|NA|TRBV6-1
ASSESGGWQPQH
>13|NA|TRBV5-1
ASSILAGGQETQY
>12|once|TRBV28
ASREGGLDYGYT
>11|NA|TRBV5-8
ASSLVGEDGYT
>15|NA|TRBV28
ASSLIIGALSNSPLH
>16|few|TRBV5-6
ASSRQGARSSGNEKLF
>11|NA|TRBV6-4
ASSGQGGSTQY
>12|once|TRBV7-9
ASSLRLSGNTIY
>13|NA|TRBV3-1/TRBV3-2
ASSQPGVLNTEAF
>13|NA|TRBV6-5
ASSYASGQGTEAF
>15|NA|TRBV28
ASSSFGETILADEQF